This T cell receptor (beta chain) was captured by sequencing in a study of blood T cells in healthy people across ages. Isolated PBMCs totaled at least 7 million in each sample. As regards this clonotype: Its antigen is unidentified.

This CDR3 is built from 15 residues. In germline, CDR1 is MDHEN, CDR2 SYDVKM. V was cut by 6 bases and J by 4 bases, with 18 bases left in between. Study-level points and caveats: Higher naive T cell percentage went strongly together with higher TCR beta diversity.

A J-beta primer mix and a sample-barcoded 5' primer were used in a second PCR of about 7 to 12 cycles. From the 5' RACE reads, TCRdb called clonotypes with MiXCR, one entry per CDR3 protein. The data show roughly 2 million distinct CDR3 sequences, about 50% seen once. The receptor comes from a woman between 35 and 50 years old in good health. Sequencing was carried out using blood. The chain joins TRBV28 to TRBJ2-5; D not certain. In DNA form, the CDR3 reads TGTGCCAGCAGCCCCGAAGTCCTATCCAGAGAGACCCAGTACTTC. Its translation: CASSPEVLSRETQYF.